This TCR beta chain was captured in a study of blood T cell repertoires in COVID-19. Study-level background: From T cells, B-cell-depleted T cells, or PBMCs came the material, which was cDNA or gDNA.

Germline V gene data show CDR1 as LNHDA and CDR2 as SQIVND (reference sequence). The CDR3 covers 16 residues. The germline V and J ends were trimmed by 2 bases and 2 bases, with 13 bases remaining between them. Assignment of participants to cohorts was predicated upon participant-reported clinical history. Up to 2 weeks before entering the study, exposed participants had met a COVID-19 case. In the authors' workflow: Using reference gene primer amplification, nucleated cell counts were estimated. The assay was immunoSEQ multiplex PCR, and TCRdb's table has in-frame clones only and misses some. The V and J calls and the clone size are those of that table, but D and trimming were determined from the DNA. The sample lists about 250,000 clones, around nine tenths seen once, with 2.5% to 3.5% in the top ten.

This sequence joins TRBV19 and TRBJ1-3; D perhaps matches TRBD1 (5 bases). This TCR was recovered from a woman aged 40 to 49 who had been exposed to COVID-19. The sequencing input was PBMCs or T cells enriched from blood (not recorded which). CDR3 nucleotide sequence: TGTGCCAGTAGTATATGGGGGGAACTGGCTGGAAACACCATATATTTT. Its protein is CASSIWGELAGNTIYF.